Each of the 18 T cell receptor beta chains below was sequenced from the same sample in a study of blood T cell repertoires in COVID-19. Measured with immunoSEQ multiplex PCR; TCRdb has only the in-frame clones, and not every one. The sample consists of 300,000 to 400,000 clones, 90% to 95% of them appearing once. The specimen sequenced was peripheral blood. The receptor source for this set is a woman aged 18-35 years who had recovered from COVID-19.

V gene TRBV18 combines with J gene TRBJ1-4; 7 nucleotides agree with TRBD1. Germline loops: CDR1 KGHSH, CDR2 LQKENI. The CDR3 spans 16 residues. Trimming cost V 6 bases and J 11 bases; bases outside gene matches: 18. In nucleotides, the CDR3 is TGTGCCAGCTCTCCTTCGGACAGGCCGCGCGGGACCAAACTGTTTTTT. This gives the protein CASSPSDRPRGTKLFF.

J is TRBJ2-1 and V is TRBV6-2 or TRBV6-3; the match to TRBD2 covers 7 bases. This CDR3 spans 12 amino acids. The germline V gene encodes CDR1 MNHEY and CDR2 SVGEGT. The junction had 4 bases not matched to a gene; V was cut back by 3 bases and J by 11 bases. The CDR3 nucleotides read TGTGCCAGCAGTTATGGGCGGGGGAAGCAGTTCTTC. As protein: CASSYGRGKQFF.

The chain employs TRBV5-1 and TRBJ1-2, with a tentative D call TRBD1 (5 bases). This CDR3 comprises 14 residues. Germline V gene lookup returns CDR1 SGHRS and CDR2 YFSETQ. Trimming took 5 bases from V and 6 from J, leaving 17 bases between them. DNA of the CDR3: TGCGCCAGCAGTGAAGGGGCCGCGGTGAATGGCTACACCTTC. Its translation is CASSEGAAVNGYTF.

The chain joins TRBV5-1 to TRBJ1-5; 11 bases map to TRBD1. The CDR3 consists of 18 residues. Germline CDR1 SGHRS, CDR2 YFSETQ. Trimming removed 4 bases from V and 4 bases from J; junction bases left unmatched: 13. The CDR3 loop reads CASSTQPSGTGGNQPQHF. The DNA for the CDR3 is TGCGCCAGCAGCACCCAGCCCTCCGGGACAGGGGGAAATCAGCCCCAGCATTTT.

The chain carries TRBV7-8 and TRBJ2-1, with TRBD2 matching 10 bases. The CDR3 covers 15 residues. V gave up 7 bases and J gave up 4 bases; unmatched junction bases: 7. The germline gives CDR1 SGHVS, CDR2 FQNEAQ. As DNA, the CDR3 is TGTGCCAGCACCAAGCGGGAGGGTCTTTACAATGAGCAGTTCTTC. Protein product: CASTKREGLYNEQFF.

The chain recombines TRBV12-3 or TRBV12-4 with TRBJ1-1; 7 bases map to TRBD1. The V segment lost 6 bases and the J segment 1 base; nucleotides outside the gene matches: 2. The CDR3 totals 13 residues. Written as DNA, the CDR3 is TGTGCCAGCAGAAGGACAGGGAACACTGAAGCTTTCTTT. Protein product: CASRRTGNTEAFF.

CDR3 bases: TGCGCCAGCAGCCAAGACACGAGGGGGCGAGACTATGGCTACACCTTC. It specifies CASSQDTRGRDYGYTF. V gene TRBV4-3 combines with J gene TRBJ1-2; 7 bases agree with TRBD1. The CDR3 contains 16 residues. Germline V CDR1 and CDR2: LGHNA, YSLEER. The V and J ends lost 0 bases and 3 bases, in that order; junction bases with no gene match: 7.

The chain employs TRBV19 and TRBJ1-2, with TRBD1 matching 7 bases. The CDR3 extends over 14 amino acids. Germline V gene data show CDR1 as LNHDA and CDR2 as SQIVND (reference sequence). V lost 4 bases and J lost 5; bases outside the gene matches: 7. The CDR3 DNA sequence: TGTGCCAGTAGTACTCAAGGGGGCGCGTATGGCTACACCTTC. Amino acid sequence: CASSTQGGAYGYTF. Drawing the rest from reference TRBV19 and TRBJ1-2, the complete variable domain is DGGITQSPKYLFRKEGQNVTLSCEQNLNHDAMYWYRQDPGQGLRLIYYSQIVNDFQKGDIAEGYSVSREKKESFPLTVTSAQKNPTAFYLCASSTQGGAYGYTFGSGTRLTVV.

V and J are TRBV7-9 and TRBJ2-5; D is possibly TRBD1 (7 bases). Germline lookup yields CDR1 SEHNR and CDR2 FQNEAQ (reference sequence). With 5 bases removed from V and 5 bases from J, the gap between germline ends came to 18 bases. The CDR3 contains 15 residues. In DNA form, the CDR3 reads TGTGCCAGCAGCGGGCGGGACAGAGGGTCGGAGACCCAGTACTTC. The encoded protein is CASSGRDRGSETQYF. Variable domain in full (rest from reference TRBV7-9 and TRBJ2-5): DTGVSQNPRHKITKRGQNVTFRCDPISEHNRLYWYRQTLGQGPEFLTYFQNEAQLEKSRLLSDRFSAERPKGSFSTLEIQRTEQGDSAMYLCASSGRDRGSETQYFGPGTRLLVL.

The chain combines TRBV14 with TRBJ2-1; D ambiguous. Trimming took off 0 bases at V and 1 base at J, with 16 bases between the two ends. The CDR3 loop spans 18 amino acids. Germline assignment: CDR1 SGHDN and CDR2 FVKESK. The CDR3 region has the DNA TGTGCCAGCAGCCAAGACACAGTGCTTTCCAAGTCCTACAATGAGCAGTTCTTC. Translating gives CASSQDTVLSKSYNEQFF.

The V gene is TRBV4-3, the J gene TRBJ2-3; 7 nucleotides line up with TRBD2. Germline V gene lookup returns CDR1 LGHNA and CDR2 YSLEER. The V gene end was trimmed by 0 bases and the J gene end by 3 bases; junction bases not matched to a gene: 3. The CDR3 extends over 15 amino acids. The CDR3 here is CASSQDAGATDTQYF. DNA of the CDR3: TGCGCCAGCAGCCAAGATGCGGGAGCGACAGATACGCAGTATTTT.

The chain is built from TRBV28 and TRBJ2-1, with 11 nucleotides matching TRBD2. V lost 5 bases and J lost 6; bases outside the gene matches: 6. The CDR3 consists of 15 residues. The germline CDR1 and CDR2 sequences are MDHEN and SYDVKM. CDR3 residues: CASSPGLAGRNEQFF. DNA of the CDR3: TGTGCCAGCAGTCCCGGACTAGCGGGCCGCAATGAGCAGTTCTTC.

The chain has TRBV6-2 or TRBV6-3 and TRBJ2-3; 7 nucleotides agree with TRBD2. This CDR3 is 18 amino acids long. Trimming cost V 0 bases and J 0 bases; bases outside gene matches: 9. The germline V gene has CDR1 MNHEY and CDR2 SVGEGT. The CDR3 region has the DNA TGTGCCAGCAGTTACTCGATCCGTCTAGCGGCTAGCACAGATACGCAGTATTTT. Protein sequence: CASSYSIRLAASTDTQYF.

V gene TRBV5-1 combines with J gene TRBJ2-3, with no clear D. V dropped 0 bases and J dropped 0 bases, with 11 bases sitting between them. The CDR3 totals 16 residues. Germline assignment: CDR1 SGHRS and CDR2 YFSETQ. In nucleotides, the CDR3 is TGCGCCAGCAGCTTGGGCCGCGACGGGAGCACAGATACGCAGTATTTT. This sequence encodes CASSLGRDGSTDTQYF. Complete variable domain (other parts from reference TRBV5-1 and TRBJ2-3): KAGVTQTPRYLIKTRGQQVTLSCSPISGHRSVSWYQQTPGQGLQFLFEYFSETQRNKGNFPGRFSGRQFSNSRSEMNVSTLELGDSALYLCASSLGRDGSTDTQYFGPGTRLTVL.

The chain joins TRBV7-9 to TRBJ2-1; TRBD2 agrees at 7 bases. V was pared by 5 bases and J by 1 base, with 2 bases of the junction left unmatched. Germline V lookup: CDR1 SEHNR, CDR2 FQNEAQ (reference sequence). The CDR3 is made up of 14 amino acids. The CDR3, as DNA: TGTGCCAGCAGCCCTAGCGGATCCTACAATGAGCAGTTCTTC. Translation: CASSPSGSYNEQFF.

The table lists this clone with a count of one. The chain uses TRBV9 and TRBJ2-7, with D possibly matching TRBD2 (6 bases). CDR1 and CDR2 (germline): SGDLS, YYNGEE. V shed 0 bases and J shed 6 bases, with 10 bases lying between them. The CDR3 has 13 amino acids. The CDR3 region is CASSVDGGAEQYV. The CDR3 bases are TGTGCCAGCAGCGTAGATGGCGGGGCCGAGCAGTACGTC.

V is TRBV5-1 and J is TRBJ2-7; 7 nucleotides align to TRBD2. This CDR3 comprises 14 residues. The trim removed 5 bases at V and 1 base at J, leaving 6 bases unmatched. Germline CDR1 and CDR2: SGHRS and YFSETQ. CDR3 bases: TGCGCCAGCAGAGCGGGGCCCACTTCCTACGAGCAGTACGTC. Translation: CASRAGPTSYEQYV.

The chain couples TRBV7-9 to TRBJ2-1, with 11 bases matching TRBD2. Trimming cost V 1 base and J 5 bases; bases outside gene matches: 4. Germline CDR1 reads SEHNR; CDR2 reads FQNEAQ (reference sequence). The CDR3 is 16 residues long. For the CDR3, the DNA is TGTGCCAGCAGCTTAGTGGGGACTAGCGGCCACAATGAGCAGTTCTTC. As protein: CASSLVGTSGHNEQFF. Full variable domain (rest looked up from reference TRBV7-9 and TRBJ2-1): DTGVSQNPRHKITKRGQNVTFRCDPISEHNRLYWYRQTLGQGPEFLTYFQNEAQLEKSRLLSDRFSAERPKGSFSTLEIQRTEQGDSAMYLCASSLVGTSGHNEQFFGPGTRLTVL.